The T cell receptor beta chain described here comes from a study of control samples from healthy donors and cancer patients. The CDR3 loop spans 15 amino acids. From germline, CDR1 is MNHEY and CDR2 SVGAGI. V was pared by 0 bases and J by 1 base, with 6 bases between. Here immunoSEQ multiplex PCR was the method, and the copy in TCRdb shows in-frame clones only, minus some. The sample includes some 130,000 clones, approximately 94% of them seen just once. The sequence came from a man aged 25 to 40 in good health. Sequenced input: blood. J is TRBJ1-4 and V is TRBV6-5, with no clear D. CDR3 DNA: TGTGCCAGCAGTTACTCGACAAGAACTAATGAAAAACTGTTTTTT. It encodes CASSYSTRTNEKLFF.